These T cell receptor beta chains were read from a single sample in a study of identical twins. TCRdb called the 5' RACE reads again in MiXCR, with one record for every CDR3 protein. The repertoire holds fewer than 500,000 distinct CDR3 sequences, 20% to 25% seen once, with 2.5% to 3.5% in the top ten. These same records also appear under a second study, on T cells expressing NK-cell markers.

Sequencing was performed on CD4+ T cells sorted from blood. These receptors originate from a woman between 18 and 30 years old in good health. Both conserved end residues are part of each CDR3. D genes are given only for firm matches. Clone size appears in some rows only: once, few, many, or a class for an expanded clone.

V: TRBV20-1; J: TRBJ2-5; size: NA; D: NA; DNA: TGCAGTGCCCCCGGGGCTTCGGAGACCCAGTACTTC; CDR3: CSAPGASETQYF
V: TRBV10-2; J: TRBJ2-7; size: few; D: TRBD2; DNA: TGCGCCAGCAGTGGTAGCGGGAGTGTCGACGAGCAGTACTTC; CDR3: CASSGSGSVDEQYF
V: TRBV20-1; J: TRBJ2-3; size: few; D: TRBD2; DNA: TGCAGTGCTAGAGATCGCCGACTAGCGGGGTCAGATACGCAGTATTTT; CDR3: CSARDRRLAGSDTQYF
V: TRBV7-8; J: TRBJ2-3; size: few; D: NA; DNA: TGTGCCAGCAGCTTAGGGACTCTCACAGATACGCAGTATTTT; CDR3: CASSLGTLTDTQYF
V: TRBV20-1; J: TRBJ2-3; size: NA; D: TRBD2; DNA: TGCAGTGCTAGACGGACTAGCGGGGGGCGCACAGATACGCAGTATTTT; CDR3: CSARRTSGGRTDTQYF
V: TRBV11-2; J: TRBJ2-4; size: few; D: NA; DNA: TGTGCCAGCAGCCCGGGGGACAAAAACATTCAGTACTTC; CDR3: CASSPGDKNIQYF
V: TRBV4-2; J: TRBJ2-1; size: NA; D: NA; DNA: TGTGCCAGCAGCCCCAGCCCCGGAGGCAATGAGCAGTTCTTC; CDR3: CASSPSPGGNEQFF
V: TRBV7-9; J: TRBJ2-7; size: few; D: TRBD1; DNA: TGTGCCAGCACCCTATCCGGGACAGGGACCTACGAGCAGTACTTC; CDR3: CASTLSGTGTYEQYF
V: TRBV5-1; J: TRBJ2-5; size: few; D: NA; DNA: TGCGCCAGCAGCTTGGCGTTTTTAGGGGGGACCCAGTACTTC; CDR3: CASSLAFLGGTQYF
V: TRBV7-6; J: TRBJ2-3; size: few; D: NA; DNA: TGTGCCAGCAGCCCTAATACACAGATAACGCAGTATTTT; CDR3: CASSPNTQITQYF
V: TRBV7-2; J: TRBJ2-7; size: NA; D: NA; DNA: TGTGCCAGCAGCTTAAATGGCCTACGACCAAACGAGCAGTACTTC; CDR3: CASSLNGLRPNEQYF
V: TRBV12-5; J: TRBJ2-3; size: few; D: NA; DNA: TGTGCTAGTGGGCCAACAGATACGCAGTATTTT; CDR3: CASGPTDTQYF
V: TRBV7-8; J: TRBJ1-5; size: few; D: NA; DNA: TGTGCCAGCAGCTGGGGACCTCAGCCCCAGCATTTT; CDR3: CASSWGPQPQHF
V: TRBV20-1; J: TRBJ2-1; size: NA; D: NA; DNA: TGCAGTGCCCGTTCTGGTCGGGGGTGGAATGAGCAGTTCTTC; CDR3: CSARSGRGWNEQFF
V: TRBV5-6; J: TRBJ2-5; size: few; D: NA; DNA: TGTGCCAGCAGCTTAGGGCCCGTGCAACAAGAGACCCAGTACTTC; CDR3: CASSLGPVQQETQYF
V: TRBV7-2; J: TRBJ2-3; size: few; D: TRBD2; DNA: TGTGCCAGCGTGGCGGGAGGGGCAGATACGCAGTATTTT; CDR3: CASVAGGADTQYF
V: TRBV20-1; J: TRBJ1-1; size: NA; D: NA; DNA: TGCAGTGCTAATAGTGGGGCCTTGAACACTGAAGCTTTCTTT; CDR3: CSANSGALNTEAFF
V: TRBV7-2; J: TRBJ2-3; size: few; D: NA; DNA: TGTGCCAGCAGCGTGCTCTTCACAGATACGCAGTATTTT; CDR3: CASSVLFTDTQYF
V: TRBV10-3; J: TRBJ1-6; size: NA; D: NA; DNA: TGTGCCATCAGATCGAGTAATTCACCCCTCCACTTT; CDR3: CAIRSSNSPLHF
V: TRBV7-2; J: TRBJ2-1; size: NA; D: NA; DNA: TGTGCCAGCACCCTGGGGGCGGGGATTTACAATGAGCAGTTCTTC; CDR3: CASTLGAGIYNEQFF
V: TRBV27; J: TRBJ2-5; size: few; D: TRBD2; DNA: TGTGCCAGCAGTCTCAGACTAGCGGGAGGCCGGGAGACCCAGTACTTC; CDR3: CASSLRLAGGRETQYF
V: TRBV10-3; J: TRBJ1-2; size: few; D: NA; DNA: TGTGCCATCAGTGAGTCAAACACCAAATATTATGGCTACACCTTC; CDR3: CAISESNTKYYGYTF
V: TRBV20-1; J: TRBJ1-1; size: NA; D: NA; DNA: TGCAGTGCTAGTTCGGACTCGAACACTGAAGCTTTCTTT; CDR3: CSASSDSNTEAFF
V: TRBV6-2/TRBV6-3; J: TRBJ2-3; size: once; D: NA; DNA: TGTGCCAGCAGTGGCTCAGCGTCAAGCGCGGCAGATACGCAGTATTTT; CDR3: CASSGSASSAADTQYF
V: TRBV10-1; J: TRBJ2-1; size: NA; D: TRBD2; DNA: TGCGCCAGCAGTTCGGGGGGGCCGGGGTATGAGCAGTTCTTC; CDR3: CASSSGGPGYEQFF
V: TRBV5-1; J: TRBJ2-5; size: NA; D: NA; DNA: TGCGCCAGCAGCTGGGACACCCAAGAGACCCAGTACTTC; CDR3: CASSWDTQETQYF
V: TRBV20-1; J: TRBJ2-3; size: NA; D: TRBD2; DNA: TGCAGTGCTCCCCCGTTCAGCGGGGGGGTAACGCAGTATTTT; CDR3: CSAPPFSGGVTQYF
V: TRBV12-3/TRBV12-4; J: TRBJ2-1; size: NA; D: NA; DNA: TGTGCCAGCAGGTGGGGGAGGACCAATGAGCAGTTCTTC; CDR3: CASRWGRTNEQFF
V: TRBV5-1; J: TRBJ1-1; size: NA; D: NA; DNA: TGCGCCAGCAGCTTTGGATCTGAGAATGAAGCTTTCTTT; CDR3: CASSFGSENEAFF
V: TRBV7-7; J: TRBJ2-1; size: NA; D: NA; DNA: TGTGCTAGCAGCCAACAGACTGGCTCCTACAATGAGCAGTTCTTC; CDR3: CASSQQTGSYNEQFF
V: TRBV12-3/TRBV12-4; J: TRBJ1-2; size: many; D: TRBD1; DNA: TGTGCCAGCAGCCAAGGGACAGGGGATGGCTACACCTTC; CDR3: CASSQGTGDGYTF
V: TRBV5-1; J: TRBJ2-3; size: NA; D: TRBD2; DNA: TGCGCCAGCAGCTTGGGGGTAGCGGGGATCACAGATACGCAGTATTTT; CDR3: CASSLGVAGITDTQYF
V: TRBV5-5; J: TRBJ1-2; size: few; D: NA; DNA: TGTGCCAGCAGCTTGGTTCAGGGGTTCTATGGCTACACCTTC; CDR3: CASSLVQGFYGYTF
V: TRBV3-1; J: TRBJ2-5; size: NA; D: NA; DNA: TGTGCCAGCAGCCAAGATTTGACGGACCAAGAGACCCAGTACTTC; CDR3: CASSQDLTDQETQYF
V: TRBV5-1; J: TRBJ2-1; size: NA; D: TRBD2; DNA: TGCGCCAGCAGCGGAGGGACTAGCGGGAGCGATGAGCAGTTCTTC; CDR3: CASSGGTSGSDEQFF
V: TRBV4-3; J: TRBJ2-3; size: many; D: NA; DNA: TGCGCCAGCAGCCAAGAATCCACAGATACGCAGTATTTT; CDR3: CASSQESTDTQYF
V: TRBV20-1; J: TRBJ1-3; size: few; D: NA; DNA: TGCAGTGCGAGGAGCAGAAACACCATATATTTT; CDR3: CSARSRNTIYF
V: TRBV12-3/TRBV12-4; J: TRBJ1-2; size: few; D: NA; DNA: TGTGCCAGCAGTCTCCATGGAACATTTTATGGCTACACCTTC; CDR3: CASSLHGTFYGYTF
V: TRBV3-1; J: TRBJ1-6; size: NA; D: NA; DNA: TGTGCCAGCAGCCCGGCGGCAGGGAATTCACCCCTCCACTTT; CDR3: CASSPAAGNSPLHF
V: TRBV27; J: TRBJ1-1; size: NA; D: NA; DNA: TGTGCCAGCAGTTCTGATGACAGCATGAACACTGAAGCTTTCTTT; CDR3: CASSSDDSMNTEAFF